Reported below is one T cell receptor beta chain. The data are from a study of blood T cell repertoires in COVID-19. Study-wide context: Samples representing acute and convalescent COVID-19 were sourced from the United States, Italy and Spain. T cells, B-cell-depleted T cells, or PBMCs supplied cDNA or gDNA.

Repertoires were generated with immunoSEQ multiplex PCR, while TCRdb's copy carries only in-frame clones and drops some. The sample lists roughly 230,000 clones; 70% to 90% were seen once. The CDR3 contains 16 residues. Trimming left V 1 base short and J 1 base short, with 14 bases between. CDR1 SGHTS and CDR2 YDEGEE come from the germline V gene. V gene TRBV5-8 combines with J gene TRBJ1-1, with D possibly being TRBD1 (6 bases). The clonotype comes from a man aged 35 to 55 with acute or convalescent COVID-19. Sequencing input: peripheral blood. CDR3 in amino acids: CASSLLGGLGNTEAFF. CDR3 bases: TGTGCCAGCAGCTTGCTCGGGGGGCTGGGGAACACTGAAGCTTTCTTT.